This TCR beta chain was sequenced in a study of cytomegalovirus exposure and HLA in healthy donors. Overall study findings and caveats: Across HLA loci, a later analysis found differing TCR association rates, with DRB1 most and HLA-C fewest.

This CDR3 has 15 residues. CDR1 and CDR2 from the germline V gene are SNHLY and FYNNEI. V shed 10 bases and J 5 bases; nucleotides not matched to a gene: 16. Vbeta (60) and Jbeta (13) primers were used in the PCR. TCRdb keeps only in-frame clones here, not all; method: immunoSEQ multiplex PCR. The sample consists of 200,000 to 250,000 clones, approximately 80% of them appearing once. This clone occurred a few times. Its antigen is not identified. The sample consisted of PBMCs. The receptor's source is a woman between 55 and 75 years old in good health and CMV-seropositive. The J gene is TRBJ2-7, the V gene TRBV2; 8 bases align to TRBD1. In DNA form, the CDR3 reads TGTGCCAAACAGCATCGGGCCAGGGGGCAACACGAGCAGTACTTC. This encodes CAKQHRARGQHEQYF.